These T cell receptor beta chains were read from a single sample in a study of molecular identifiers for immune sequencing clone quantification. TCRdb reanalysed the PCR reads using MiXCR and keeps one entry per CDR3 protein. Seen here are more than 450,000 distinct CDR3 sequences, over 20% observed once, and the top ten hold 0.84%. Material: naive CD8+ T cells from blood, with Jurkat cell RNA spiked in. All receptors come from a human donor in good health. Some libraries in this study had Jurkat cell RNA spiked in. CDR3s include the opening cysteine and the closing phenylalanine or tryptophan. A D gene is named only where the DNA matches it firmly. Size is stated for part of the rows, as once, few or many counts, or as a class when the clone is expanded.

cdr3_aa cdr3_nt clone_size j_call d_call v_call
CASSFGGQDEQYF TGTGCCAGCAGTTTTGGGGGGCAGGACGAGCAGTACTTC - TRBJ2-7 - TRBV12-3/TRBV12-4
CASSGGTTYEQYF TGCGCCAGCAGCGGCGGGACTACCTACGAGCAGTACTTC many TRBJ2-7 TRBD2 TRBV5-1
CASSHPPGGTDTQYF TGTGCCAGCAGCCATCCCCCAGGGGGCACAGATACGCAGTATTTT - TRBJ2-3 - TRBV3-1
CATRGGRIADTQYF TGTGCCACAAGGGGAGGGCGGATCGCAGATACGCAGTATTTT few TRBJ2-3 TRBD2 TRBV2
CASSPNQGGPDTEAFF TGTGCCAGCAGCCCAAATCAGGGGGGGCCTGACACTGAAGCTTTCTTT many TRBJ1-1 TRBD1 TRBV7-9
CASSLGTSAQETQYF TGCGCCAGCAGCTTGGGGACTAGCGCACAAGAGACCCAGTACTTC - TRBJ2-5 TRBD2 TRBV5-1
CASSIWQGSPLHF TGTGCCAGTAGTATTTGGCAGGGTTCACCCCTCCACTTT few TRBJ1-6 - TRBV19
CASSHPFRVDAEQYF TGTGCCAGCAGCCACCCCTTCCGGGTGGATGCCGAGCAGTACTTC - TRBJ2-7 - TRBV3-1
CARAPGGNQPQHF TGTGCCAGGGCCCCAGGCGGCAATCAGCCCCAGCATTTT - TRBJ1-5 - TRBV24-1
CASGPDEQYF TGTGCCAGCGGTCCTGACGAGCAGTACTTC many TRBJ2-7 - TRBV27
CASSAVLSYEQYF TGTGCCAGCAGTGCGGTACTTTCCTACGAGCAGTACTTC few TRBJ2-7 - TRBV25-1
CSASETPDTPYEQYF TGCAGTGCTAGTGAGACCCCCGACACCCCCTACGAGCAGTACTTC many TRBJ2-7 - TRBV20-1
CASRRDINQPQHF TGTGCCAGCAGGAGGGACATTAATCAGCCCCAGCATTTT few TRBJ1-5 - TRBV12-3/TRBV12-4
CASSGPTGGAEAFF TGTGCCAGCAGCGGACCTACCGGAGGAGCTGAAGCTTTCTTT few TRBJ1-1 - TRBV9
CASGLAQVWDTQYF TGTGCCAGTGGACTAGCGCAAGTGTGGGATACGCAGTATTTT few TRBJ2-3 TRBD2 TRBV28
CATSWGQGAYEQYF TGTGCCACCAGCTGGGGACAGGGAGCCTACGAGCAGTACTTC few TRBJ2-7 TRBD1 TRBV15
CASNLVREGADTQYF TGTGCCAGCAACTTAGTGCGGGAGGGGGCAGATACGCAGTATTTT - TRBJ2-3 TRBD2 TRBV7-9
CASSPRQGRLREKLFF TGTGCCAGCAGCCCGCGACAGGGAAGGTTACGTGAAAAACTGTTTTTT many TRBJ1-4 TRBD1 TRBV14